The entry that follows covers one TCR beta chain sequence. The data derive from a study of T cell changes during pregnancy in multiple sclerosis. Germline CDR1 reads MRHNA; CDR2 reads SNTAGT. Trimming shortened V by 0 bases and J by 4 bases, and 9 bases separated the two germline ends. There are 14 residues in the CDR3. The assay was immunoSEQ multiplex PCR, and TCRdb's table has in-frame clones only and misses some. The table includes roughly 58,000 clones, about 90% detected once. Here the sequenced sample was CD4+ T cells from peripheral blood mononuclear cells, taken after pregnancy. This clonotype originated in a female donor in good health, enrolled as a control in a pregnancy study. The J gene is TRBJ1-2, the V gene TRBV6-4; D remains ambiguous. This CDR3 reads CASSDSSRSYGYTF. DNA of the CDR3: TGTGCCAGCAGTGACTCTTCCAGGTCCTATGGCTACACCTTC.